This is a list of T cell receptor beta chains from one sample in a study of T cells after yellow fever vaccination. One entry per CDR3 protein results from TCRdb running MiXCR on the 5' RACE reads. The repertoire holds about 130,000 distinct CDR3 sequences, with around 7.4% as singletons. The sample was CD4+ T cells sorted from PBMCs, taken 10 days after the first yellow fever vaccination. The receptors stem from a man between 18 and 29 years old who received the YFV17D yellow fever vaccine. Both conserved end residues are part of each CDR3. The D gene is left open where the match is weak. For some rows the clone size is stated as once, few or many, or as a class when expanded; others skip it.

j_call	cdr3_length	d_call	clone_size	v_call	cdr3_aa	cdr3_nt
TRBJ2-2	15	NA	many	TRBV9	CASSAGTGNTGELFF	TGTGCCAGCAGCGCTGGGACGGGTAACACCGGGGAGCTGTTTTTT
TRBJ1-2	14	NA	many	TRBV5-1	CASSPYAGEYGYTF	TGCGCCAGCAGCCCATACGCAGGGGAATATGGCTACACCTTC
TRBJ2-5	12	NA	many	TRBV5-6	CASTRTQETQYF	TGTGCCAGCACCAGGACACAAGAGACCCAGTACTTC
TRBJ2-1	13	TRBD1	many	TRBV2	CASTRDRYNEQFF	TGTGCCAGCACTCGGGACAGATACAATGAGCAGTTCTTC
TRBJ2-7	14	TRBD1	many	TRBV12-3/TRBV12-4	CASSLVGQGVEQYF	TGTGCCAGCAGTTTGGTAGGACAGGGTGTCGAGCAGTACTTC
TRBJ2-5	16	NA	many	TRBV7-6	CASSSLDRTHQETQYF	TGTGCCAGCAGCTCATTAGACAGGACCCACCAAGAGACCCAGTACTTC
TRBJ2-2	13	NA	many	TRBV6-6	CASRQTNTGELFF	TGTGCCAGCAGACAGACGAACACCGGGGAGCTGTTTTTT
TRBJ1-1	13	TRBD1	NA	TRBV18	CASSTGLNTEAFF	TGTGCCAGCTCGACAGGGCTGAACACTGAAGCTTTCTTT
TRBJ1-2	14	NA	many	TRBV7-2	CASSLLSGQGGYTF	TGTGCCAGCAGCTTACTGTCGGGGCAGGGTGGCTACACCTTC
TRBJ2-5	18	TRBD2	many	TRBV5-1	CARGTADRPTGGEETQYF	TGCGCCAGGGGGACTGCCGACCGTCCCACCGGGGGGGAAGAGACCCAGTACTTC
TRBJ2-5	14	TRBD2	many	TRBV7-9	CASSLAGGSETQYF	TGTGCCAGCAGCCTAGCGGGGGGTTCAGAGACCCAGTACTTC
TRBJ1-1	18	NA	NA	TRBV6-2/TRBV6-3	CASSDTDSTNGGGTGAFF	TGTGCCAGCAGTGACACGGACTCAACAAACGGGGGGGGCACAGGAGCTTTCTTT
TRBJ2-3	13	NA	many	TRBV4-3	CASSHQGSDTQYF	TGCGCCAGCAGCCATCAGGGGTCGGATACGCAGTATTTT
TRBJ2-2	16	TRBD1	few	TRBV20-1	CSAAGQGVTNTGELFF	TGCAGTGCTGCGGGACAGGGAGTGACGAACACCGGGGAGCTGTTTTTT
TRBJ2-3	17	TRBD2	many	TRBV5-1	CASSFLAGGSGTDTQYF	TGCGCCAGCAGCTTTCTAGCGGGGGGTAGTGGCACAGATACGCAGTATTTT
TRBJ1-1	13	NA	many	TRBV6-2/TRBV6-3	CASYRSLNTEAFF	TGTGCCAGCTATAGAAGTTTGAACACTGAAGCTTTCTTT
TRBJ1-5	14	TRBD1	many	TRBV6-2/TRBV6-3	CASSSGGRNQPQHF	TGTGCCAGCAGTTCAGGGGGCCGGAATCAGCCCCAGCATTTT
TRBJ2-6	14	NA	many	TRBV9	CASNSGSGANVLTF	TGTGCCAGCAATTCAGGCTCTGGGGCCAACGTCCTGACTTTC
TRBJ2-5	14	TRBD1	few	TRBV5-1	CASSSRGLGETQYF	TGCGCCAGCAGCTCCAGGGGGCTCGGAGAGACCCAGTACTTC
TRBJ1-3	13	NA	many	TRBV7-2	CASSPEIGNTIYF	TGTGCCAGCAGCCCCGAAATCGGGAACACCATATATTTT
TRBJ2-3	15	TRBD2	many	TRBV20-1	CSAFLTSSSTDTQYF	TGCAGTGCTTTCCTGACTAGCTCTAGCACAGATACGCAGTATTTT
TRBJ2-2	16	TRBD2	many	TRBV6-1	CASSDIIAGGLGELFF	TGTGCCAGCAGTGACATCATAGCGGGGGGGCTCGGGGAGCTGTTTTTT
TRBJ1-1	17	NA	many	TRBV12-5	CASGLVGGRATYTEAFF	TGTGCTAGTGGTTTGGTCGGGGGCAGGGCCACCTACACTGAAGCTTTCTTT
TRBJ1-6	22	TRBD1	NA	TRBV4-2	CASSQYPSGGGALSSYNSPLHF	TGTGCCAGCAGCCAGTACCCGAGCGGAGGGGGCGCCCTGAGCTCCTATAATTCACCCCTCCACTTT
TRBJ2-5	13	NA	many	TRBV29-1	CSQRRGPKETQYF	TGCAGCCAACGGAGGGGGCCAAAAGAGACCCAGTACTTC
TRBJ1-1	13	NA	NA	TRBV5-1	CASSLDRETEAFF	TGCGCCAGCAGCTTAGATAGGGAAACTGAAGCTTTCTTT
TRBJ2-3	16	NA	NA	TRBV20-1	CSASPGKQSRTDTQYF	TGCAGTGCTAGTCCCGGCAAACAATCCCGCACAGATACGCAGTATTTT
TRBJ2-2	14	NA	many	TRBV11-1	CASSLPINTGELFF	TGTGCCAGCAGCTTACCCATCAACACCGGGGAGCTGTTTTTT
TRBJ1-1	15	NA	many	TRBV7-3	CASSLRRGLNTEAFF	TGTGCCAGCAGCTTACGTAGAGGACTGAACACTGAAGCTTTCTTT
TRBJ2-7	14	TRBD1	many	TRBV5-1	CASSMGQGAYEQYF	TGCGCCAGCAGCATGGGACAGGGGGCATACGAGCAGTACTTC
TRBJ2-5	13	NA	many	TRBV20-1	CSAREGNQETQYF	TGCAGTGCTAGAGAGGGGAACCAAGAGACCCAGTACTTC